Reported below is one T cell receptor (beta chain). Antigen unknown. The junction differs from germline at one of its ends, possibly a read error. This specimen comes from a study of CD8+CD57+ T cells in acquired aplastic anemia. Study at large: Mean DNA quantity obtained from sorted CD4+ and CD8+ cells was about 3.5 ug.

Profiling of TCR beta VDJ combinations and CDR3 sequences used genomic DNA as template. MiXCR, applied by TCRdb to the reads, yields one record per CDR3 protein. The sample has 400,000 to 450,000 distinct CDR3 sequences; just under 70% are singletons. Study observations and caveats: Some 27 CD8+ CDR3 sequences were shared between patients and controls.

This CDR3 is built from 15 residues. Germline V lookup: CDR1 SGHRS, CDR2 YFSETQ. Sample: sorted CD4+, CD8+, or CD8+CD57+ T cells (not recorded which) from PBMCs. This sequence was found in a human donor in good health, serving as a control. This rearrangement joins TRBV5-1 to TRBJ2-7, with D unresolved. The CDR3: CASNLAPTRTFEQYF. The CDR3 DNA sequence: TGTGCCAGCAACCTGGCCCCGACACGCACCTTTGAGCAGTACTTC. Full variable domain (remainder filled in from reference TRBV5-1 and TRBJ2-7): KAGVTQTPRYLIKTRGQQVTLSCSPISGHRSVSWYQQTPGQGLQFLFEYFSETQRNKGNFPGRFSGRQFSNSRSEMNVSTLELGDSALYLCASNLAPTRTFEQYFGPGTRLTVT.